This T cell receptor beta chain stems from a study of regulatory T cells in long-lasting Graves disease. General study points: The researchers studied only peripheral blood, not thyroid tissue.

Time point reported: newly diagnosed GD, antithyroid drugs for less than 3 months. Preparation of the TCR library used RNA extracted from PBMCs. Arm-PCR of CDR3 regions and iRepertoire HTBI primers were used to build TCR beta libraries. TCRdb reprocessed the multiplex PCR reads via MiXCR and lists one record per CDR3 protein. Among some 490,000 distinct CDR3 sequences listed, approximately 12% were seen once. As to this clonotype: Its antigen is as yet unknown.

The sample was also reused in another study, on T cells in Graves' hyperthyroidism and ophthalmopathy.

Here the sequenced sample was peripheral blood mononuclear cells (PBMCs), taken at new diagnosis, from a patient treated with antithyroid drugs. The TCR originated in a woman aged 25-40 years with Graves disease.

Written as DNA, the CDR3 is TGCGCCAGCAGCTTCTTACCCCCCTCGACAGGGGGGAACACTGAAGCTTTCTTT. It yields the protein CASSFLPPSTGGNTEAFF. V usage is TRBV5-1 and J usage is TRBJ1-1; 9 positions match TRBD1. J lost 1 base, V lost 2 bases, and 12 bases had no gene match. This CDR3 has 18 amino acids. Germline V lookup: CDR1 SGHRS, CDR2 YFSETQ.